This passage covers 2 T cell receptor beta chains from one sample sequenced in a study of breast tumors, draining lymph nodes, adjacent tissues. The lymph nodes were axillary draining lymph nodes from breast cancer patients. TCRdb passed the multiplex PCR reads through MiXCR, listing each CDR3 protein once. The table records about 180,000 distinct CDR3 sequences, 30% to 35% of them present only once. Sequences were obtained from axillary lymph node tissue. The receptors stem from a female donor with breast cancer. Some clones in this sample may be carry-over from other donors' samples.

The J gene is TRBJ1-4, the V gene TRBV6-6, with D uncertain. Trimming took off 4 bases at V and 8 bases at J, with 17 bases between the two ends. Germline CDR1 reads MNHNY; CDR2 reads SVGAGI (reference sequence). The CDR3 spans 15 residues. The CDR3 loop is CASSSPGKDWEKLFF. In DNA form, the CDR3 reads TGTGCCAGCAGTTCCCCCGGGAAGGATTGGGAAAAACTGTTTTTT.

This clonotype showed up many times. The V gene is TRBV20-1, the J gene TRBJ2-7; 9 nucleotides line up with TRBD1. Germline trimming cut 5 bases from V and 6 bases from J; bases unmatched to any gene: 14. There are 15 residues in the CDR3. CDR1 is DFQATT and CDR2 is SNEGSKA in the germline V gene (reference sequence). CDR3: CSAGDGQGKPAEQYF. The CDR3 DNA sequence: TGCAGTGCTGGGGACGGACAGGGGAAACCCGCCGAGCAGTACTTC.